This T cell receptor beta chain was observed in a study of blood T cell repertoires in COVID-19. At the level of the study: COVID-19 samples from acute and convalescent phases originated in the United States, Italy and Spain. PBMCs, B-cell-depleted T cells, or T cells were the source of the cDNA or gDNA that made up the material.

The V end was cut by 0 bases, the J end by 2 bases, with 15 bases between. The CDR3 is made up of 17 amino acids. Germline V gene lookup returns CDR1 ENHRY and CDR2 SYGVKD. TCRdb's copy holds only in-frame clones and misses some; the assay was immunoSEQ multiplex PCR. The repertoire holds 60,000 to 90,000 clones, with roughly 90% as singletons. The specimen was peripheral blood. This TCR derives from a human donor in a cohort sampled during active COVID-19. The chain combines TRBV10-3 with TRBJ2-3; a weak D match, TRBD2 (6 bases). The CDR3 region has the DNA TGTGCCATCAGTGAGTCGAACGGGGGTGGGCTCACAGATACGCAGTATTTT. This gives the protein CAISESNGGGLTDTQYF.